Sequencing of this TCR beta chain was carried out in a study of control samples from healthy donors and cancer patients. Sequencing was performed with immunoSEQ multiplex PCR; in TCRdb, only in-frame clones are kept and a portion is missing. The table includes over 100,000 clones, 90% detected once. The CDR3 is made up of 14 amino acids. Trimming pared 7 bases from V and 1 base from J, leaving 13 bases between. CDR1 and CDR2 from the germline V gene are SQVTM and ANQGSEA. The sequencing input was blood. The V and J genes are TRBV29-1 and TRBJ1-4; D call uncertain. This TCR was sampled from a human donor in good health. The donor label of this sample is uncertain. The CDR3 DNA is TGCAGCGCTTCTCTTGGAGAAACTAATGAAAAACTGTTTTTT. Translation: CSASLGETNEKLFF.